This T cell receptor beta chain derives from a study of CD8+CD57+ T cells in acquired aplastic anemia. By flow cytometry, patients selected for sequencing had shown an expansion of CD8+CD57+ cells. Blood came from patients not yet given any therapy. The template used for profiling TCR beta VDJ and CDR3 was genomic DNA. One entry per CDR3 protein, called by TCRdb with MiXCR from the reads. This sample has around 220,000 distinct CDR3 sequences, with around 50% found just once. The receptor's source is a human donor with aplastic anemia. Source material: sorted CD4+, CD8+, or CD8+CD57+ T cells (not recorded which) from PBMCs.

CDR3 in DNA: TGTGCCAGCAGCAAGAGCGGGACAGGGGGCTATTATAATTCACCCCTCCACTTT. It encodes CASSKSGTGGYYNSPLHF. The rearrangement uses TRBV12-3 or TRBV12-4 and TRBJ1-6; TRBD1 aligns across 12 bases. The V and J ends lost 6 bases and 4 bases, in that order; junction bases with no gene match: 10. The CDR3 runs 18 residues.